This T cell receptor beta chain derives from a study of T cell repertoires in cytomegalovirus infection. Study information: Newly reported HLA-C-restricted and thoroughly characterized HLA-B-restricted CMV epitopes were employed. Both a matching HLA type and CMV infection were indicated by public TCR beta signatures.

Whole-study results and caveats: CMV-specific TCR beta clonotypes restricted by HLA-C dominated the ex vivo response.

CDR1 PRHDT and CDR2 FYEKMQ come from the germline V gene (reference sequence). This CDR3 is built from 14 residues. The V and J ends lost 4 bases and 3 bases respectively, with 9 bases between them. On this clonotype: Its target is not known.

TCRdb analysed the reads with MiXCR anew, one entry per CDR3 protein. There are around 500,000 distinct CDR3 sequences in the sample; 42% occur only once, and around two fifths lies in the top ten. This specimen consisted of cultured PBMCs, obtained from culture after CMV antigen stimulation. This chain uses TRBV13 with TRBJ2-2, with D unresolved. The source of this sequence is a human donor in good health (CMV status not recorded). Some clones in this sample may be carry-over from other donors' samples. The CDR3 is CASSSPWDTGELFF. The DNA for the CDR3 is TGTGCCAGCAGCTCCCCCTGGGACACCGGGGAGCTGTTTTTT.